This is a list of T cell receptor beta chains from one sample in a study of blood T cell repertoires in COVID-19. Assay: immunoSEQ multiplex PCR; the TCRdb copy retains only in-frame clones and omits some. The data hold about 99,000 clones, with 70% to 90% observed a single time. The specimen sequenced was peripheral blood. The receptor source for this set is an older woman in a cohort sampled during active or convalescent COVID-19. CDR3s include the opening cysteine and the closing phenylalanine or tryptophan. Each record gives: V gene, D gene, J gene, clone size, CDR3 DNA, CDR3 protein. A D gene is named only where the DNA matches it firmly. Size is omitted from some rows. Given values are once, few, many or a class for expanded clones.

TRBV5-1,.,TRBJ2-5,.,TGCGCCAGCAGCCACGCAGGGAACGGAGAGACCCAGTACTTC,CASSHAGNGETQYF
TRBV30,.,TRBJ1-3,.,TGTGCCTGGGGCGGGACTGGAAACACCATATATTTT,CAWGGTGNTIYF
TRBV6-5,.,TRBJ1-4,.,TGTGCCAGCAGTAACGGGGGGGAACGAGCTGAAAAACTGTTTTTT,CASSNGGERAEKLFF
TRBV30,.,TRBJ1-1,.,TGTGCCTGGAGTGTAGAGGGGGCTGAAGCTTTCTTT,CAWSVEGAEAFF
TRBV7-6,TRBD1,TRBJ2-1,.,TGTGCCAGCAGCTTGCTCGACAGGGGGTTAAGGAATGAGCAGTTCTTC,CASSLLDRGLRNEQFF
TRBV7-9,.,TRBJ2-5,.,TGTGCCAGCAGCAGAGAGGGCCAGGCTCCCCAAGAGACCCAGTACTTC,CASSREGQAPQETQYF
TRBV19,.,TRBJ1-5,few,TGTGCCAGTAGTATAGACAGGGTCGGTCAGCCCCAGCATTTT,CASSIDRVGQPQHF
TRBV28,TRBD2,TRBJ2-3,.,TGTGCCAGCTCGCGAGGACTAGCGGGAGTTAGTACGCAGTATTTT,CASSRGLAGVSTQYF
TRBV20-1,.,TRBJ2-1,few,TGCAGTGCTAGTCGACTAGGGGTTGGGAATGAGCAGTTCTTC,CSASRLGVGNEQFF
TRBV7-6,TRBD2,TRBJ2-2,.,TGTGCCAGCAGCTTACAAGCGGGGCTAGGGTACACCGGGGAGCTGTTTTTT,CASSLQAGLGYTGELFF
TRBV19,.,TRBJ1-2,once,TGTGCCAGTAGTATCGGGGGGCTCTATGGCTACACCTTC,CASSIGGLYGYTF
TRBV5-6,TRBD1,TRBJ2-7,.,TGTGCCAGCACCTTACCGGGACAGGGGCATGGCTACGAGCAGTACTTC,CASTLPGQGHGYEQYF
TRBV6-4,.,TRBJ2-7,.,TGTGCCAGCAGTGACTTAAGTCCAGGCGCCTACTACGAGCAGTACTTC,CASSDLSPGAYYEQYF
TRBV21-1,.,TRBJ2-5,.,TGTGCCAGCGCCCTCATCTTGTCCGGAGGGGAGACCCAGTACTTC,CASALILSGGETQYF
TRBV27,TRBD1,TRBJ2-3,once,TGTGCCAGCAAGCGGGACAGGGGGCCCTCAGATACGCAGTATTTT,CASKRDRGPSDTQYF